A selection of T cell receptor beta chains follows, all from one sample in a study of T cells after yellow fever vaccination. Each CDR3 protein gets one entry after TCRdb re-called the 5' RACE reads with MiXCR. Of a few hundred thousand distinct CDR3 sequences listed, 7% to 9% are singletons. Sequences were derived from PBMCs, sampled approximately 40 days after the first yellow fever vaccination. The receptors stem from a man aged 18 to 29 who received the YFV17D yellow fever vaccine. Both conserved end residues are part of each CDR3. Each record gives: D gene, J gene, V gene, CDR3 protein. A D gene is named only where the DNA matches it firmly.

NA,TRBJ2-2,TRBV5-1,CASSLFPQVQGGIGELFF
NA,TRBJ2-1,TRBV9,CASTPSSSYNEQFF
NA,TRBJ1-1,TRBV7-9,CASSLESDPEAFF
NA,TRBJ1-3,TRBV18,CASSHGTGNSGNTIYF
NA,TRBJ2-7,TRBV7-9,CASSLGRGSSYEQYF
NA,TRBJ2-4,TRBV7-9,CASSPPGTAKNIQYF
TRBD2,TRBJ2-3,TRBV29-1,CSVDGTSGPDTQYF
NA,TRBJ1-2,TRBV24-1,CATSDDSRKGYTF
TRBD1,TRBJ1-5,TRBV4-2,CASSQDRGTGNQPQHF
TRBD1,TRBJ1-2,TRBV27,CASSDPGGAGGYTF
TRBD1,TRBJ1-5,TRBV20-1,CSARQGASNQPQHF
NA,TRBJ1-5,TRBV28,CASSLFMGGNQPQHF
TRBD1,TRBJ2-1,TRBV5-4,CASSPPTGPHEQFF
NA,TRBJ2-5,TRBV20-1,CSARYEQPQETQYF
NA,TRBJ2-5,TRBV9,CASSVEGRIETQYF
NA,TRBJ2-5,TRBV5-5,CASSLLGGQETQYF
NA,TRBJ2-5,TRBV18,CASSPPGTTRGETQYF
NA,TRBJ2-5,TRBV29-1,CSVWVSGPRETQYF
NA,TRBJ2-3,TRBV20-1,CSVNPGTSTDTQYF
NA,TRBJ1-1,TRBV10-3,CAISGVKEQANTEAFF
TRBD1,TRBJ1-4,TRBV6-1,CASRGTGGEKLFF
NA,TRBJ2-5,TRBV6-5,CASSSPPRQPPETQYF
NA,TRBJ1-1,TRBV20-1,CSASRDNSNTEAFF
TRBD2,TRBJ2-5,TRBV20-1,CSSWSGGETQYF
NA,TRBJ2-4,TRBV12-5,CASGLVPPNIQYF
NA,TRBJ2-3,TRBV30,CAYGISTDTQYF
NA,TRBJ2-2,TRBV4-1,CASSQEGERRAHSGELFF
TRBD1,TRBJ1-5,TRBV20-1,CSARGIGDRYSNQPQHF
NA,TRBJ2-2,TRBV6-5,CASSYSAGLGGELFF
TRBD1,TRBJ1-5,TRBV6-1,CASSEDGTGYQPQHF
NA,TRBJ2-4,TRBV18,CASSSFAKNIQYF
NA,TRBJ2-5,TRBV12-3/TRBV12-4,CASSPPRDSAPQYF
NA,TRBJ2-5,TRBV5-5,CASSPGLIEETQYF
NA,TRBJ2-7,TRBV18,CASSPLPAGPSGEQYF
TRBD2,TRBJ2-1,TRBV6-1,CASETLVAGGPNEQFF
TRBD1,TRBJ1-2,TRBV3-1,CASSQATGGYGYTF
NA,TRBJ1-3,TRBV7-9,CASGSPRSGNTIYF
TRBD1,TRBJ2-1,TRBV29-1,CSVGQGYNEQFF
TRBD1,TRBJ1-4,TRBV23-1,CASSQRDRDMAENEKLFF
NA,TRBJ1-1,TRBV12-3/TRBV12-4,CASRRAADTEAFF